Listed below are T cell receptor beta chains from one sample, sequenced in a study of spatial heterogeneity in lung cancer. TCRdb ran MiXCR on the 5' RACE reads and lists one entry per CDR3 protein. In the table there are around 13,000 distinct CDR3 sequences, roughly 7.2% of which are singletons. Material: lung tumor tissue, obtained at surgery. The receptors shown here come from a female donor with early-stage non-small cell lung cancer. The CDR3 runs from the conserved cysteine through the conserved F or W.

TRBV24-1,TRBJ2-1,CVTRENEQFF
TRBV18,TRBJ2-7,CASSPRAGGFYEQYF
TRBV6-4,TRBJ2-3,CASNGLAGSFCSRLTDTQYF
TRBV20-1,TRBJ2-1,CSAYFREAEQFF
TRBV5-1,TRBJ2-3,CASSFGQADTQYF
TRBV2,TRBJ2-6,CASSGDSGANVLTF
TRBV2,TRBJ2-2,CASRVDGTGELFF
TRBV4-3,TRBJ2-1,CASSQVWGAADEQFF
TRBV27,TRBJ1-2,CASTSRDRGHGYTF
TRBV12-3/TRBV12-4,TRBJ1-4,CASSFEQGLGEKLFF
TRBV28,TRBJ1-4,CASSFAGVDEKLFF
TRBV12-3/TRBV12-4,TRBJ2-1,CASSAGQGDYNEQFF
TRBV6-2/TRBV6-3,TRBJ1-6,CASSYYPDSRNSPLHF
TRBV11-2,TRBJ2-5,CASSFSGIQETQYF
TRBV28,TRBJ1-3,CASSLRNRGNTIYF